A single count supports the clone carrying this T cell receptor beta chain. No antigen is known for it. Profiling relied on immunoSEQ multiplex PCR, and the TCRdb table lists in-frame clones only, not all of them. Here the sample spans approximately 69,000 clones, about 88% being singletons. The data were obtained in a study of Tregs in tolerant kidney transplant recipients. Background on the study: Mixed chimerism was transient after nonmyeloablative marrow transplants from related graft donors.

Notes on the study in general: The most relevant donor-specific Treg TCRbeta repertoire apparently came from expansion with activated donor B cells.

This receptor was taken from a human donor who received a combined kidney and bone marrow transplant. The specimen was CD4+ T cells from blood, collected before the transplant.

CDR3 in amino acids: CASSLSWLAVDNEQFF. The CDR3 DNA reads TGTGCCAGCAGTTTATCTTGGCTAGCGGTCGACAATGAGCAGTTCTTC. This rearrangement joins TRBV27 to TRBJ2-1; 7 nucleotides match TRBD2. Germline V gives CDR1 MNHEY, CDR2 SMNVEV (reference sequence). This CDR3 is 16 amino acids long. J was trimmed by 5 bases and V by 0 bases; bases with no gene match: 7.